This is a list of T cell receptor beta chains from one sample in a study of T-cell memory formation after mild COVID-19. TCRdb re-called the 5' RACE reads with MiXCR, one entry per CDR3 protein. The table has a few hundred thousand distinct CDR3 sequences, around a sixth seen once. Sequencing input: PBMCs or a T cell subset sorted from them (not recorded which). Receptors were obtained from a man in his late teens or twenties who had mild COVID-19 (a few samples of this study predate the infection). Cell type and time point are not known. The CDR3 runs from the conserved cysteine through the conserved F or W. Each record gives: J gene, V gene, clone size, D gene, CDR3 protein, CDR3 DNA. A D gene is named only where the DNA matches it firmly. Expanded clones are given a class, and other clones once, few, many or no size at all.

>TRBJ1-2|TRBV29-1|few|NA
CSVGTDSNYGYTF
TGCAGCGTTGGGACAGACTCTAACTATGGCTACACCTTC
>TRBJ1-1|TRBV7-2|few|NA
CASSLAIFNTEAFF
TGTGCCAGCAGCTTAGCCATTTTCAACACTGAAGCTTTCTTT
>TRBJ2-3|TRBV12-3/TRBV12-4|many|TRBD2
CAMGGESSTDTQYF
TGTGCCATGGGGGGGGAGTCTAGCACAGATACGCAGTATTTT
>TRBJ2-2|TRBV2|NA|NA
CATQDSDGGELFF
TGTGCCACCCAGGACTCGGACGGCGGGGAGCTGTTTTTT
>TRBJ1-2|TRBV19|few|TRBD1
CASTDAEPGGRYGYTF
TGTGCCAGTACCGATGCAGAACCAGGGGGCCGGTATGGCTACACCTTC
>TRBJ1-3|TRBV20-1|few|TRBD1
CSAYRGGNTIYF
TGCAGTGCGTACAGGGGTGGAAACACCATATATTTT
>TRBJ1-5|TRBV7-9|many|NA
CASSLGVNQPQHF
TGTGCCAGCAGCTTAGGAGTAAATCAGCCCCAGCATTTT
>TRBJ2-2|TRBV5-4|NA|NA
CASSLVSAASLTGELFF
TGTGCCAGCAGCTTGGTGAGTGCGGCCAGCTTAACCGGGGAGCTGTTTTTT
>TRBJ2-5|TRBV7-8|few|NA
CASSGNPQETQYF
TGTGCCAGCAGCGGGAACCCCCAAGAGACCCAGTACTTC
>TRBJ1-3|TRBV11-2|NA|TRBD1
CASTRGPGNTIYF
TGTGCCAGTACTAGGGGGCCTGGAAACACCATATATTTT
>TRBJ2-6|TRBV9|few|NA
CASSAPPGSVGHPPGANVLTF
TGTGCCAGCAGCGCCCCCCCGGGTAGTGTAGGGCACCCTCCTGGGGCCAACGTCCTGACTTTC
>TRBJ2-6|TRBV29-1|few|NA
CSVDVLGANVLTF
TGCAGCGTTGACGTACTCGGGGCCAACGTCCTGACTTTC
>TRBJ1-2|TRBV20-1|NA|NA
CSAGTGRYYGYTF
TGCAGTGCAGGAACGGGCCGATACTATGGCTACACCTTC
>TRBJ1-6|TRBV12-3/TRBV12-4|NA|NA
CASSRHPVVFSYNSPLHF
TGTGCCAGCAGTCGACACCCGGTCGTTTTCTCCTATAATTCACCCCTCCACTTT
>TRBJ2-3|TRBV28|few|TRBD2
CASSPPGGVTDTQYF
TGTGCCAGCAGTCCCCCGGGGGGTGTGACAGATACGCAGTATTTT
>TRBJ1-2|TRBV7-9|NA|NA
CASSHDSSVYGYTF
TGTGCCAGCAGCCATGACAGCTCCGTCTATGGCTACACCTTC
>TRBJ2-7|TRBV7-2|few|TRBD1
CASSLGDRTYEQYF
TGTGCCAGCAGCTTAGGGGACAGAACTTACGAGCAGTACTTC
>TRBJ1-3|TRBV10-3|NA|NA
CAISESLGTGNTIYF
TGTGCCATCAGTGAGTCCCTAGGGACAGGAAACACCATATATTTT
>TRBJ2-1|TRBV7-6|NA|NA
CASSHPFGPDNEQFF
TGTGCCAGCAGCCACCCATTCGGCCCAGACAATGAGCAGTTCTTC
>TRBJ2-7|TRBV6-5|NA|TRBD2
CASSSLAGGNYEQYF
TGTGCCAGCAGTTCCCTAGCGGGGGGCAACTACGAGCAGTACTTC
>TRBJ1-2|TRBV12-3/TRBV12-4|many|NA
CASSPGGSGGGYTF
TGTGCCAGCAGTCCGGGGGGTTCCGGGGGCGGCTACACCTTC
>TRBJ1-6|TRBV7-3|NA|TRBD1
CASSEGQGYSPLHF
TGTGCCAGCAGCGAAGGACAGGGGTATTCACCCCTCCACTTT
>TRBJ2-1|TRBV9|few|NA
CASSEPAGTHNEQFF
TGTGCCAGCAGCGAACCAGCCGGCACCCACAATGAGCAGTTCTTC
>TRBJ1-4|TRBV19|NA|NA
CASRPGGVREKLFF
TGTGCCAGTAGGCCGGGGGGAGTTCGTGAAAAACTGTTTTTT
>TRBJ1-1|TRBV7-9|NA|TRBD1
CASSLADLRTGKNTEAFF
TGTGCCAGCAGCTTAGCCGACCTCCGGACAGGAAAGAACACTGAAGCTTTCTTT
>TRBJ1-1|TRBV4-3|NA|NA
CASSQDWAGDTEAFF
TGCGCCAGCAGCCAAGATTGGGCAGGGGACACTGAAGCTTTCTTT
>TRBJ1-1|TRBV18|few|NA
CASSPWGGANTEAFF
TGTGCCAGCTCACCATGGGGGGGAGCAAACACTGAAGCTTTCTTT
>TRBJ2-3|TRBV4-1|NA|NA
CASSLRGQDSSYTQYF
TGCGCCAGCAGCCTCCGAGGGCAGGATTCCTCTTATACGCAGTATTTT
>TRBJ1-5|TRBV6-2/TRBV6-3|few|NA
CASSYVEGPPHF
TGTGCCAGCAGTTACGTGGAGGGGCCCCCGCATTTT
>TRBJ1-1|TRBV7-6|NA|TRBD1
CASSPGTGYNTEAFF
TGTGCCAGCAGCCCCGGGACAGGGTACAACACTGAAGCTTTCTTT
>TRBJ1-5|TRBV2|NA|NA
CASSEPVDNQPQHF
TGTGCCAGCAGTGAACCGGTGGACAATCAGCCCCAGCATTTT
>TRBJ2-3|TRBV6-5|many|TRBD2
CASRMTSGTDTQYF
TGTGCCAGCAGGATGACTAGCGGGACAGATACGCAGTATTTT
>TRBJ2-5|TRBV5-1|few|NA
CASSEPQETQYF
TGCGCCAGCAGCGAACCTCAAGAGACCCAGTACTTC
>TRBJ2-2|TRBV29-1|NA|NA
CSVATQNTGELFF
TGCAGCGTTGCTACTCAGAACACCGGGGAGCTGTTTTTT
>TRBJ2-1|TRBV5-1|few|TRBD2
CASSLGTSGGEDEQFF
TGCGCCAGCAGCTTGGGGACTAGCGGGGGGGAGGATGAGCAGTTCTTC
>TRBJ1-2|TRBV7-2|NA|TRBD1
CASSLGGPGQGAYGYTF
TGTGCCAGCAGCTTAGGTGGCCCGGGACAGGGGGCCTATGGCTACACCTTC
>TRBJ2-3|TRBV29-1|NA|NA
CSVQDIDTDTQYF
TGCAGCGTGCAGGACATAGACACAGATACGCAGTATTTT
>TRBJ2-5|TRBV3-1|few|NA
CASSQGVESQETQYF
TGTGCCAGCAGCCAAGGAGTAGAGTCACAAGAGACCCAGTACTTC
>TRBJ2-5|TRBV29-1|NA|NA
CSAGKGGETQYF
TGCAGCGCCGGGAAGGGGGGGGAGACCCAGTACTTC
>TRBJ1-1|TRBV10-1|NA|NA
CASSESRQGKDYTEAFF
TGCGCCAGCAGTGAGTCGAGGCAGGGGAAGGATTACACTGAAGCTTTCTTT
>TRBJ2-2|TRBV7-6|many|NA
CASRDTLRGGELFF
TGTGCCAGCCGGGACACTCTCAGGGGCGGGGAGCTGTTTTTT
>TRBJ2-5|TRBV9|once|NA
CASSVAPGAEETQYF
TGTGCCAGCAGCGTAGCTCCCGGGGCGGAGGAGACCCAGTACTTC